This entry is about one T cell receptor (beta chain). Its antigen is currently not known. Base qualities are not at hand, and no much larger clone is one base apart. Per the publication, the time point label means: baseline before first vaccination. The vaccinee samples were drawn from two UK trials, COV001 and COV002, one of which was a single-blind randomized controlled phase 2/3 trial testing AZD1222 (ChAdOx1 nCoV-19) in healthy adults. For TCRbeta chain sequencing, PBMC samples from trial participants were taken at day 0 and at day 28 after the second dose. The CDR3 regions of human TCRbeta chains were analyzed by immunosequencing. In the source study's methods: TCRs in the repertoires were matched against a reference library of SARS-CoV-2-specific TCRs that had been generated with the MIRA antigen-specificity platform. Breadth was defined as the fraction of unique TCRs that were SARS-CoV-2-associated. Depth was defined as the fraction of total T cells that were SARS-CoV-2-associated. Using the MIRA data, each spike-specific TCR was mapped to the spike region that the TCR reacts to and placed in a CD4 or CD8 class. Log10-transformed breadth and depth values were compared by one-way ANOVA with Sidak's multiple comparisons tests. TCRdb retrieved this table from immuneACCESS and kept in-frame rearrangements only. Not all clones are present; in checked studies, unresolved V genes account for under half, and no reason is known for the remainder. D and trimming come from the DNA, and the V and J calls and clone size come from that table. A total of some 130,000 clones appear in this sample, about 93% of them only once. The ten biggest clones cover about 0.91% of the sample.

The data were taken from a study of T cell responses to AZD1222 COVID-19 vaccine (dated by TCRdb to about 2021). Background for the entire study: Because spike-specific TCR depth and breadth did not differ between the two schedules, AZD1222 recipients who got a second dose at roughly 4 weeks were pooled with those who got a second dose at roughly 12 weeks. A total of more than 230 trial participants underwent TCR sequencing, of whom approximately 210 received two doses of AZD1222 and 26 received two doses of the MenACWY control vaccine. Trial participants were enrolled into age subgroups of 18-55, 56-69 and 70-plus years, which contained approximately 150, 28 and 58 TCR-sequenced participants, respectively.

Paper-wide results and their limitations: After two AZD1222 doses, both the breadth and the depth of spike-specific TCRs were significantly higher than at day 0 and than in MenACWY recipients. Most participants were white British and females outnumbered males, and the authors suggested that clonal diversity may have been underestimated. In the small 56-69-year group, the increase in depth fell short of significance, most likely because of low power. Only six AZD1222 recipients were SARS-CoV-2 seropositive at baseline, limiting conclusions about previously exposed vaccinees. Because no day 14 peak-response samples were available, the repertoires could be characterized only after the peak T cell response. Epitopes outside the regions mutated in the B.1.351 and B.1.1.7 variants were reportedly recognized by nearly half of the unique spike-specific TCRs. The vaccine-associated CD4 TCRs covered the entire spike protein, and the dominant responses fell in regions 160-218 and 743-854.

Sequencing used peripheral blood, obtained on day 0 of AZD1222 vaccination. This clonotype originated in an adult in good health.

This receptor carries the CDR3 CASSFDWEETQYF. The nucleotide sequence reads as follows: TGTGCCAGCAGCTTTGACTGGGAAGAGACCCAGTACTTC. The receptor chain draws on TRBV5-4 and TRBJ2-5; no confident D gene assignment can be made. Including cysteine and phenylalanine, the CDR3 has 13 amino acids. Left in the record is the CDR3 DNA by itself, 39 bases read in frame from the first base. The junction shows trimming of 2 bases on V and 3 bases on J, plus 8 bases between the germline ends. The germline V gene (reference sequence) provides CDR1 SGHNT and CDR2 YYREEE.